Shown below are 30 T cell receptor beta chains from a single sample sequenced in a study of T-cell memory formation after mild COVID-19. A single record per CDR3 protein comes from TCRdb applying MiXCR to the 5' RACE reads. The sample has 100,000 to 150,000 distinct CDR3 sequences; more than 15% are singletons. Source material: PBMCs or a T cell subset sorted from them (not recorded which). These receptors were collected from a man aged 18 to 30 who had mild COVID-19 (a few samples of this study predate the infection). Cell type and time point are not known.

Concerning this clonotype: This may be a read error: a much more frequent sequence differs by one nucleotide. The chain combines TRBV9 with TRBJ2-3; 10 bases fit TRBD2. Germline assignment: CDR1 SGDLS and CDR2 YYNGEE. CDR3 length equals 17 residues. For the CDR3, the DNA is TGTGCCAGCAGCGTAGGACTAGCGGGTGGGAGCATAGATACGCAGTATTTT. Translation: CASSVGLAGGSIDTQYF.

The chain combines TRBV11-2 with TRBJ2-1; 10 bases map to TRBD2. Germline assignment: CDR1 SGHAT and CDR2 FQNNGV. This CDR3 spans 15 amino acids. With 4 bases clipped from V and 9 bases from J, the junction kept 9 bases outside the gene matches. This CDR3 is CASSWERGGLLEQFF. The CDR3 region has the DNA TGTGCCAGCAGCTGGGAGCGGGGGGGCCTTCTTGAGCAGTTCTTC.

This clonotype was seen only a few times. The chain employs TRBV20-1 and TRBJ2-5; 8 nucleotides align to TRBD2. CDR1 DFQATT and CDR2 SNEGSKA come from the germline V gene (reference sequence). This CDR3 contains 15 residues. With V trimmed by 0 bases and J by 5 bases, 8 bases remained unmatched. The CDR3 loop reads CSARDQAGVGETQYF. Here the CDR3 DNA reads TGCAGTGCTAGAGATCAAGCGGGGGTCGGGGAGACCCAGTACTTC.

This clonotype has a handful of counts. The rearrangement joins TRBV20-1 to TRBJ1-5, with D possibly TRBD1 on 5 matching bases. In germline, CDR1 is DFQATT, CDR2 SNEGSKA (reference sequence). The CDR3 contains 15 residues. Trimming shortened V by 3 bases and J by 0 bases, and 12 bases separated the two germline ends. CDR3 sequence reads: CSASLQDNSNQPQHF. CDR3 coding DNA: TGCAGTGCTAGCCTACAGGATAATAGCAATCAGCCCCAGCATTTT.

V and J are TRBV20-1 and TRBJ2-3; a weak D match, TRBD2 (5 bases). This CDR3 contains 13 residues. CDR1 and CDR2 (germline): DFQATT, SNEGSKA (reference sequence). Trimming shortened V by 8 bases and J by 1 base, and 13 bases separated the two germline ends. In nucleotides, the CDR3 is TGCAGTCCACTAGATACCCGCACAGATACGCAGTATTTT. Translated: CSPLDTRTDTQYF.

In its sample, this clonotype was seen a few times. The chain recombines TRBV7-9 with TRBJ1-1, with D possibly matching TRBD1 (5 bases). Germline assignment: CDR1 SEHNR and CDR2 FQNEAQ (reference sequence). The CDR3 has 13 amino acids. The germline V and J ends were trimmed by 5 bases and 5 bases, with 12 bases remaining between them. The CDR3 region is CASSVRGGTEAFF. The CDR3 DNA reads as TGTGCCAGCAGCGTGCGGGGGGGAACTGAAGCTTTCTTT.

CDR3 sequence (DNA): TGCGCCAGCAGGGTGCAAGTGGGACAGGATACGCAGTATTTT. As protein: CASRVQVGQDTQYF. This chain connects TRBV5-1 to TRBJ2-3; 7 bases agree with TRBD1. V dropped 5 bases and J dropped 6; count of bases not matched to a gene: 9. The CDR3 extends over 14 amino acids. CDR1 SGHRS and CDR2 YFSETQ come from the germline V gene.

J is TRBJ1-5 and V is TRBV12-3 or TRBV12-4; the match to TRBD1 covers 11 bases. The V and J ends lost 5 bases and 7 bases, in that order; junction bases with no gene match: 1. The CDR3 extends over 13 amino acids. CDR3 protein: CASSRDRGQPQHF. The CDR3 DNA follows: TGTGCCAGCAGTCGGGACAGGGGGCAGCCCCAGCATTTT.

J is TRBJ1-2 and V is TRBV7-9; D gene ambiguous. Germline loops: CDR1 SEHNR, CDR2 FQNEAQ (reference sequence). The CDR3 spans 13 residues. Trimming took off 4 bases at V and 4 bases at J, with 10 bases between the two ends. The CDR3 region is CASSSDRIYGYTF. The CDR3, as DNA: TGTGCCAGCAGCTCAGATCGGATCTATGGCTACACCTTC.

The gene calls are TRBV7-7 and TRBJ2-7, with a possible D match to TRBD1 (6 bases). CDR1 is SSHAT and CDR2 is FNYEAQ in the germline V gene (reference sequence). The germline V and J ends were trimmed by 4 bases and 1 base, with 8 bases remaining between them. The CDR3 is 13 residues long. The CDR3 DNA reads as TGTGCCAGCAGCTACGGACAGTCCTACGAGCAGTACTTC. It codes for CASSYGQSYEQYF.

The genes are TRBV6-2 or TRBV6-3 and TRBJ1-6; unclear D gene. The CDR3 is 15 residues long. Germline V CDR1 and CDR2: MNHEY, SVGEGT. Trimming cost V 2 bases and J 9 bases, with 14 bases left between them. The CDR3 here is CASSYRGGKASPLHF. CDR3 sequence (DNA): TGTGCCAGCAGTTACCGCGGAGGGAAGGCTTCACCCCTCCACTTT.

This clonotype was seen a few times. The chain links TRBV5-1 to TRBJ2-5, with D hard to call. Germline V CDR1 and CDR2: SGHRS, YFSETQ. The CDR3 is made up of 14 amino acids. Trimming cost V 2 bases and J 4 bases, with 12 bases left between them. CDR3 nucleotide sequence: TGCGCCAGCAGCTTTTTTGGGTTTCGAGAGACCCAGTACTTC. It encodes CASSFFGFRETQYF.

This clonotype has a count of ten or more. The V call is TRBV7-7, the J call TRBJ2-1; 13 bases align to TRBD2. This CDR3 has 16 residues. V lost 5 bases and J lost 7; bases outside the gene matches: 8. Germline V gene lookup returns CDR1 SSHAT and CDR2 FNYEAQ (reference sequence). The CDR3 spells CASSAVLAGGPNEQFF. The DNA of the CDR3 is TGTGCCAGCAGCGCGGTACTAGCGGGGGGGCCGAATGAGCAGTTCTTC.

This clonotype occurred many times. The CDR3 loop is CASSPPPGRPRDTQYF. As DNA, the CDR3 is TGTGCCAGCAGCCCCCCCCCGGGACGCCCAAGGGATACGCAGTATTTT. This rearrangement joins TRBV7-9 to TRBJ2-3, with D perhaps matching TRBD1 or TRBD2 (5 bases each). V lost 5 bases, J lost 6 bases, and 21 bases lay in between. CDR1 and CDR2 (germline): SEHNR, FQNEAQ (reference sequence). The CDR3 length is 16 residues.

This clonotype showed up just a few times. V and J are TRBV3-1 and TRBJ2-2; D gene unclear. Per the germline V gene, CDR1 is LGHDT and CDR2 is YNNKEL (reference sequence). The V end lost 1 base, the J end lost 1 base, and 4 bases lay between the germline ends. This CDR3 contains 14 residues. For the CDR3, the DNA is TGTGCCAGCAGCCAAGGGGGGAACACCGGGGAGCTGTTTTTT. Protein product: CASSQGGNTGELFF.

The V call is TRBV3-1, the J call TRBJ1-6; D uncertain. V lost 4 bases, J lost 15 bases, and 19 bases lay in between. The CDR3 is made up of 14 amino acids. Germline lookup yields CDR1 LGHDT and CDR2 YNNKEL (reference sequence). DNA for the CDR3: TGTGCCAGCAGCCCCGGTTGGTCGAGGAACCTCCTCCACTTT. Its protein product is CASSPGWSRNLLHF.

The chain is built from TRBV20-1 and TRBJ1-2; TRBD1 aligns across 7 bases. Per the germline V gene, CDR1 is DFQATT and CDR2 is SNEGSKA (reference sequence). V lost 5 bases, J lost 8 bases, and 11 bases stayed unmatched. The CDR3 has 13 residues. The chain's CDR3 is CSAVGQYEKGYTF. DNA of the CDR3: TGCAGTGCTGTGGGACAGTATGAGAAGGGCTACACCTTC.

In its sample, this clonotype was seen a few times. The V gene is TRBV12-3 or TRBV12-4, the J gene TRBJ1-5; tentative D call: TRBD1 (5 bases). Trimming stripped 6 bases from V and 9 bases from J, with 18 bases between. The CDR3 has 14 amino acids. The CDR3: CASRSGAAGTPQHF. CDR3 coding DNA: TGTGCCAGCAGATCCGGGGCCGCAGGGACGCCCCAGCATTTT.

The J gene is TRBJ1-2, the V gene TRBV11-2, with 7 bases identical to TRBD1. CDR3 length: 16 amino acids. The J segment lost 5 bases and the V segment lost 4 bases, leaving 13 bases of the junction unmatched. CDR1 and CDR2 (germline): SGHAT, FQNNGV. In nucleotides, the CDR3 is TGTGCCAGCAGCTCCTTTACGGGACAGCGATATTATGGCTACACCTTC. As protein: CASSSFTGQRYYGYTF. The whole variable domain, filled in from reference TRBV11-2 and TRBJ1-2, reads EAGVAQSPRYKIIEKRQSVAFWCNPISGHATLYWYQQILGQGPKLLIQFQNNGVVDDSQLPKDRFSAERLKGVDSTLKIQPAKLEDSAVYLCASSSFTGQRYYGYTFGSGTRLTVV.

In DNA form, the CDR3 reads TGCGCCAGCAGCCAAGAATTATGGGGACCGATTAACACCGGGGAGCTGTTTTTT. Its translation: CASSQELWGPINTGELFF. V usage is TRBV4-3 and J usage is TRBJ2-2; possibly TRBD1 or TRBD2 for D (5 bases each). Germline CDR1 and CDR2: LGHNA and YSLEER. V dropped 0 bases and J dropped 2 bases, with 16 bases sitting between them. The CDR3 loop spans 18 amino acids.

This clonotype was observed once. The CDR3 bases are TGTGCCAGCAGCTTAAGGTCCCTTCGAGGGGGCTCTGGAAACACCATATATTTT. It codes for CASSLRSLRGGSGNTIYF. The chain links TRBV7-8 to TRBJ1-3; tentatively, D is TRBD1 (6 bases). The V gene's germline CDR1 is SGHVS and CDR2 FQNEAQ. This CDR3 contains 18 residues. Deletions cut 2 bases from V and 0 bases from J, with 17 bases between.

This CDR3 reads CASSLQTGIQETQYF. In DNA, the CDR3 is TGTGCCAGCAGCCTACAAACAGGGATCCAAGAGACCCAGTACTTC. This chain joins TRBV7-2 and TRBJ2-5; D might be TRBD1 (6 bases). The CDR3 is made up of 15 amino acids. Germline loops: CDR1 SGHTA, CDR2 FQGNSA. Trimming cost V 5 bases and J 1 base, with 14 bases left between them.

The chain's CDR3 is CASSSDAGELFF. The DNA for the CDR3 is TGTGCCAGCAGCTCGGACGCCGGGGAGCTGTTTTTT. The J gene is TRBJ2-2, the V gene TRBV7-6; no clear D gene. The germline V gene encodes CDR1 SGHVS and CDR2 FNYEAQ. CDR3 length equals 12 residues. V was trimmed by 4 bases and J by 6 bases, leaving 6 bases between them.

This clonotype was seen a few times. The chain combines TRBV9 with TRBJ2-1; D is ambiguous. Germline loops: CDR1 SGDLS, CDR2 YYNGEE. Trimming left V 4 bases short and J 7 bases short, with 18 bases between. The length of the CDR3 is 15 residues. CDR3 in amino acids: CASSLTKDRGNEQFF. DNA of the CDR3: TGTGCCAGCAGCCTCACTAAGGACCGTGGGAATGAGCAGTTCTTC.

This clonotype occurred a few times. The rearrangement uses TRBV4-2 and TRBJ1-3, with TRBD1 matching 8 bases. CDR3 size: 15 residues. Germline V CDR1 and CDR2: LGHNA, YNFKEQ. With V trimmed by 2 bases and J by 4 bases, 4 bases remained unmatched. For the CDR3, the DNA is TGTGCCAGCAGCCAACCAGGGACAGGCGGAAACACCATATATTTT. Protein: CASSQPGTGGNTIYF.

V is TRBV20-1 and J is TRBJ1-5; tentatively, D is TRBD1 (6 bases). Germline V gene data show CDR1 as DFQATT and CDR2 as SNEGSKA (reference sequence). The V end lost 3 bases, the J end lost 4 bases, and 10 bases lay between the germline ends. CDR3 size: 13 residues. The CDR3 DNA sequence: TGCAGTGCTAGCGCCAGGGGAAATCAGCCCCAGCATTTT. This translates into CSASARGNQPQHF.

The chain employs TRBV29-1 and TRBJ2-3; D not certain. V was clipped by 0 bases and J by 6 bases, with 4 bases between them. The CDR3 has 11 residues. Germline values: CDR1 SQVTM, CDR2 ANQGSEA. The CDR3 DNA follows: TGCAGCGTTGAAGAGGCGGATACGCAGTATTTT. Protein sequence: CSVEEADTQYF.

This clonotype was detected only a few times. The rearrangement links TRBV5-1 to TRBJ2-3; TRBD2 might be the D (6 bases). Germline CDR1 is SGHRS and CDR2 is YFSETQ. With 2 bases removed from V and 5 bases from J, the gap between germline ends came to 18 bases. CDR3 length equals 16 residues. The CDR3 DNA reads TGCGCCAGCAGCTTAACTAGCCAGCCGACCAAAGATACGCAGTATTTT. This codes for CASSLTSQPTKDTQYF.

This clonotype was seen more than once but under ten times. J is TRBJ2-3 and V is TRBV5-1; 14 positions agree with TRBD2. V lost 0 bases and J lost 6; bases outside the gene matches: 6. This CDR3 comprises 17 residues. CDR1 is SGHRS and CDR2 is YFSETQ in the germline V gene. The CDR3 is CASSLGLAGGPGDTQYF. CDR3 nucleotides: TGCGCCAGCAGCTTGGGACTAGCGGGGGGGCCGGGGGATACGCAGTATTTT.

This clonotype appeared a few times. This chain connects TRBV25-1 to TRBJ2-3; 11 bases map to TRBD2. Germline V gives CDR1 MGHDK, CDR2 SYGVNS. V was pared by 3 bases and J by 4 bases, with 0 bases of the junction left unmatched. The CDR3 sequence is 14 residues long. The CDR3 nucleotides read TGTGCCAGCAGTGAGACTAGCGGGGCAGATACGCAGTATTTT. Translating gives CASSETSGADTQYF.